The clone carrying this T cell receptor beta chain was detected a few times. Antigen unknown. The data originate from a study of beta chain features in type 1 diabetes. As every portion of the isolated RNA was reverse transcribed, the sequencing read expressed TCRB transcripts. About 3.57 million reads, on average, came from each naive, central memory and regulatory T cell sample. This table comes from immunoSEQ multiplex PCR, and its TCRdb copy is limited to in-frame clones, with some not included. The sample includes 390,000 or so clones, approximately 13% of them seen just once. The CDR3 contains 15 residues. The ends were cut back, 3 bases at V and 4 bases at J, with 14 bases in the middle. Looked up from germline, CDR1 is SGDLS and CDR2 is YYNGEE. Cell sorting via CD45RO/CCR7/CD25/CD127/CD95/CD27 was performed to obtain CD4+ naive, central memory, regulatory and stem cell-like memory cells. Purity (above 95%) was reached by all sorted populations.

General observations from the study: The naive, central memory and Treg TCRB repertoires looked more alike in patients than they did in healthy donors.

The receptor's source is a young man in good health. Specimen: naive CD4+ T cells from blood. The rearrangement joins TRBV9 to TRBJ2-1; D may be TRBD1 (6 bases). The CDR3 spells CASSDNVGAYNEQFF. CDR3 DNA: TGTGCCAGCAGCGATAATGTGGGGGCATACAATGAGCAGTTCTTC.